Listed below are T cell receptor beta chains from one sample, sequenced in a study of shared clonotypes between healthy human individuals. Profiled with immunoSEQ multiplex PCR; TCRdb holds only in-frame clones, not every one. The data show millions of clones, over 85% seen once. The sample consisted of naive CD8+ T cells sorted from blood. The receptors here all came from a man younger than 35 in good health. CDR3s include the opening cysteine and the closing phenylalanine or tryptophan. Fields, in order: V gene, clone size, J gene, D gene, CDR3 DNA, CDR3 protein. D genes are given only for firm matches. Where a row states a size, it is once, few, many or the class of an expanded clone; other rows omit it.

TRBV7-9,-,TRBJ1-1,-,TGTGCCAGCAGCTTAGACGCCTACGAAGCTTTCTTT,CASSLDAYEAFF
TRBV6-5,-,TRBJ2-7,TRBD2,TGTGCCAGCAGCGCTAGCGGGGGGGCCGACGAGCAGTACTTC,CASSASGGADEQYF
TRBV4-3,-,TRBJ2-1,-,TGCGCCAGCAGCCAAGCGGGATCCTACAATGAGCAGTTCTTC,CASSQAGSYNEQFF
TRBV27,-,TRBJ2-7,TRBD1,TGTGCCAGCACCCCTACCGGGACAGCTACCTACGAGCAGTACTTC,CASTPTGTATYEQYF
TRBV6-5,-,TRBJ1-1,TRBD1,TGTGCCAGCACCCAACGGGCAGGGGGCTTCACTGAAGCTTTCTTT,CASTQRAGGFTEAFF
TRBV6-1,-,TRBJ2-1,-,TGTGCCAGCAGTGAAGAATTCAGGAATGAGCAGTTCTTC,CASSEEFRNEQFF
TRBV5-6,-,TRBJ2-7,-,TGTGCCAGCAGCTGGGGGGAAGGGCTCCACGAGCAGTACTTC,CASSWGEGLHEQYF
TRBV27,-,TRBJ2-7,TRBD1,TGTGCCAGCAGCTGGGGACAGGGAGCCTCCTACGAGCAGTACTTC,CASSWGQGASYEQYF
TRBV6-5,-,TRBJ2-1,TRBD2,TGTGCCAGCAGTTACAGCGGGATGGGGAATGAGCAGTTCTTC,CASSYSGMGNEQFF
TRBV15,-,TRBJ2-1,TRBD1,TGTGCCACCAGCTCGGACAGGGTCAATGAGCAGTTCTTC,CATSSDRVNEQFF
TRBV5-4,-,TRBJ2-7,TRBD2,TGTGCCAGCAGCTCGGGACTAGCACGGTACGAGCAGTACTTC,CASSSGLARYEQYF
TRBV7-9,-,TRBJ2-3,-,TGTGCCGGCAGCTTAGTAGAACCTTCGGGTGGTACGCAGTATTTT,CAGSLVEPSGGTQYF
TRBV9,-,TRBJ1-6,TRBD1,TGTGCCAGCAGCGAGGGGACAGGGATCGATAATTCACCCCTCCACTTT,CASSEGTGIDNSPLHF
TRBV4-3,-,TRBJ1-3,TRBD1,TGCGCCAGCAGCCTCTCTCAGGGGGCGGCCATATATTTT,CASSLSQGAAIYF
TRBV6-6,-,TRBJ2-7,-,TGTGCCAGCAGGCCCGCAAGTTTCTACGAGCAGTACTTC,CASRPASFYEQYF
TRBV6-5,-,TRBJ2-7,-,TGTGCCAGCAGTTACGTATGGGAAGGGAGCTACGAGCAGTACTTC,CASSYVWEGSYEQYF
TRBV4-1,once,TRBJ2-3,TRBD2,TGCGCCAGCAGCCACCTTAGCGGGAACACAGATACGCAGTATTTT,CASSHLSGNTDTQYF
TRBV6-1,-,TRBJ2-2,TRBD2,TGTGCCAGCAGTGAAGCGCGGGAGGCGGGCAACGGGGAGCTGTTTTTT,CASSEAREAGNGELFF
TRBV27,-,TRBJ1-1,-,TGTGCCAGCAGTTTATCGGACCCTACCAGCACTGAAGCTTTCTTT,CASSLSDPTSTEAFF
TRBV5-6,-,TRBJ2-7,TRBD1,TGTGCCAGCAGCTACGGGACAGGCCCCTACGAGCAGTACTTC,CASSYGTGPYEQYF
TRBV4-2,-,TRBJ2-1,-,TGTGCCAGCAGCCATTCTCCGGGGACCTACAATGAGCAGTTCTTC,CASSHSPGTYNEQFF
TRBV27,-,TRBJ2-7,TRBD1,TGTGCCAGCAGAGTGGGACAGGGGTTGCACGAGCAGTACTTC,CASRVGQGLHEQYF
TRBV28,-,TRBJ2-7,-,TGTGCCAGCAGTTTAACTGGGAGTACCGAGCAGTACTTC,CASSLTGSTEQYF
TRBV13,-,TRBJ2-2,-,TGTGCCAGCAGCCCCGGACAGACGAACACCGGGGAGCTGTTTTTT,CASSPGQTNTGELFF
TRBV14,-,TRBJ2-7,TRBD2,TGTGCCAGCAGCCAAAAAGAGCGGGACTATATCGAGCAGTACTTC,CASSQKERDYIEQYF
TRBV6-5,-,TRBJ1-1,-,TGTGCCAGCAGTTACCGAGAGGGAGTAAACACTGAAGCTTTCTTT,CASSYREGVNTEAFF
TRBV2,-,TRBJ2-2,TRBD2,TGTGCCAGCAGTGCGGGGGAGGGCGGGGAGCTGTTTTTT,CASSAGEGGELFF
TRBV7-9,-,TRBJ2-5,-,TGTGCCAGCAGCTCGCGACAGGTTGGGGAAAAAGAGACCCAGTACTTC,CASSSRQVGEKETQYF
TRBV28,-,TRBJ1-3,-,TGTGCCAGCAGTTTAATAGGGGTGGCAGGAAACACCATATATTTT,CASSLIGVAGNTIYF
TRBV4-1,-,TRBJ2-3,-,TGCGCCAGCAGCCAGGGGCCGGCGGCAGATACGCAGTATTTT,CASSQGPAADTQYF
TRBV28,-,TRBJ2-5,TRBD2,TGTGCCAGCAGGCAAGACGGCGGGGGGCCACAAGAGACCCAGTACTTC,CASRQDGGGPQETQYF
TRBV30,-,TRBJ1-4,-,TGTGACTGGAGTGCTGGGACTAATGAAAAACTGTTTTTT,CDWSAGTNEKLFF
TRBV5-6,once,TRBJ2-1,TRBD1,TGTGCCAGCAGCGCAGGGGGCGCTTGGGTCAGCGATGAGCAGTTCTTC,CASSAGGAWVSDEQFF
TRBV30,few,TRBJ2-1,-,TGTGCCTGGACAGGGCAGGGGTCCTACAATGAGCAGTTCTTC,CAWTGQGSYNEQFF
TRBV19,-,TRBJ2-7,-,TGTGCCAGTAGTATAGAGATGTATTCCTACGAGCAGTACTTC,CASSIEMYSYEQYF
TRBV4-2,-,TRBJ2-5,-,TGTGCCAGCAGCCAAGAGTCGTTCTTTGACGGAGAGACCCAGTACTTC,CASSQESFFDGETQYF
TRBV7-2,-,TRBJ2-7,-,TGTGCCAGCAGCTTATCGTACGGGTCCTACGAGCAGTACTTC,CASSLSYGSYEQYF
TRBV2,-,TRBJ2-1,-,TGTGCCAGCAGTCAGGACCGAGGGGCGGGCAATGAGCAGTTCTTC,CASSQDRGAGNEQFF
TRBV6-1,once,TRBJ2-1,TRBD2,TGTGCCAGCAGTGAGTTAGCGGGATCATATGAGCAGTTCTTC,CASSELAGSYEQFF
TRBV5-6,-,TRBJ2-2,-,TGTGCCAGCACCCCAGGGCCAGGGAACACCGGGGAGCTGTTTTTT,CASTPGPGNTGELFF
TRBV5-1,-,TRBJ2-7,-,TGCGCCAGCAGCTCCGACGGATACGAGCAGTACTTC,CASSSDGYEQYF